A single sample gave rise to the 32 T cell receptor beta chains below, sequenced in a study of spatial heterogeneity in lung cancer. Whole-study findings and limits: The study found that expanded intratumoral alpha and beta TCR counts tracked tumor mutation counts.

No antigen has been assigned to these receptors. As for time point: sample taken at primary tumor resection. MiXCR, applied by TCRdb to the 5' RACE reads, yields one record per CDR3 protein. In the table there are some 6,000 distinct CDR3 sequences, roughly 15% of which are singletons. Sequencing used lung tumor tissue, obtained at surgery. These receptors were obtained from a male donor with early-stage non-small cell lung cancer.

This clonotype ranks as medium-sized. This beta chain turned up in a library designed for alpha chains; as an off-target read, its abundance says little. V usage is TRBV7-9 and J usage is TRBJ2-1, with TRBD2 matching 8 bases. The length of the CDR3 is 14 residues. In germline, CDR1 is SEHNR, CDR2 FQNEAQ (reference sequence). V lost 1 base, J lost 9 bases, and 5 bases stayed unmatched. The CDR3, as DNA: TGTGCCAGCAGCTTAGTGCGGGGGGATGGTGAGCAGTTCTTC. Translated: CASSLVRGDGEQFF.

This clonotype was seen ten or more times. This beta chain lies outside the target of a library built for alpha chains; its clone size means little. The chain carries TRBV12-5 and TRBJ2-7; the match to TRBD1 covers 9 bases. The junction had 11 bases not matched to a gene; V was cut back by 6 bases and J by 5 bases. CDR3 length equals 15 residues. Per germline, CDR1 LGHNT and CDR2 FRNRAP. The CDR3, as DNA: TGTGCTAGTGGGCGGAGTGGGACAGGGATCGACGAGCAGTACTTC. Its protein is CASGRSGTGIDEQYF.

With regard to this clonotype: A much larger clone lies one base from this, so it may be a read error. This beta chain is an unintended read in a library built for alpha chains; its size means little. J is TRBJ2-7 and V is TRBV2, with TRBD2 as a possible D gene (5 bases). Per germline, CDR1 SNHLY and CDR2 FYNNEI. The germline V and J ends were trimmed by 5 bases and 1 base, with 18 bases remaining between them. The CDR3 runs to 16 residues. The CDR3 here is CASSFQRVVGSYEQYF. The CDR3 DNA reads as TGTGCCAGCAGTTTTCAGAGGGTCGTGGGATCCTACGAGCAGTACTTC.

This clonotype is medium-sized within its sample. Little can be read into the size of this beta chain, an off-target read in a library designed for alpha chains. The chain has TRBV5-1 and TRBJ2-3; D ambiguous. The V gene lost 4 bases and the J gene lost 2 bases, with 8 bases spanning the gap. The CDR3 is 13 residues long. Per germline, CDR1 SGHRS and CDR2 YFSETQ. The DNA of the CDR3 is TGCGCCAGCAGCCCGCTGCTCACAGATACGCAGTATTTT. This encodes CASSPLLTDTQYF.

In its sample, this clonotype ranks as medium-sized. Little can be read into the size of this beta chain, an off-target read in a library designed for alpha chains. This rearrangement joins TRBV24-1 to TRBJ2-6; D gene uncertain. The CDR3 spans 16 residues. V was shortened by 3 bases and J by 0 bases, with 8 bases between the two germline ends. Germline lookup yields CDR1 KGHDR and CDR2 SFDVKD. As DNA, the CDR3 is TGTGCCACCAGTGATCCTACAAGCTCTGGGGCCAACGTCCTGACTTTC. Translated: CATSDPTSSGANVLTF.

Judged by abundance, this clonotype is medium-sized (0.01 to 0.1%). The library was designed around alpha chains, so this beta chain is a stray read whose abundance carries little weight. The V gene is TRBV6-5, the J gene TRBJ2-7; D unclear. Germline-derived CDR1 and CDR2 are MNHEY and SVGAGI. The V end lost 5 bases, the J end lost 0 bases, and 17 bases lay between the germline ends. The CDR3 extends over 16 amino acids. The CDR3 DNA reads TGTGCCAGCAGTAGGGAAGTTGGGGTTAGCTCCTACGAGCAGTACTTC. Translation gives CASSREVGVSSYEQYF.

By share of the sample, this clonotype is medium-sized (0.01 to 0.1%). This beta chain was picked up by a library intended for alpha chains and is off target, so its count carries little meaning. The rearrangement joins TRBV11-2 to TRBJ2-1; TRBD1 or TRBD2 may be the D gene (5 bases each). The CDR3 contains 15 residues. The V end was cut by 1 base, the J end by 0 bases, with 7 bases between. CDR1 and CDR2 (germline): SGHAT, FQNNGV. CDR3 DNA sequence: TGTGCCAGCAGCTTAGGGGGGAGCTCCTACAATGAGCAGTTCTTC. Protein: CASSLGGSSYNEQFF.

Many counts were recorded for this clonotype. This beta chain is an off-target read within a library intended for alpha chains, so its frequency means little. This chain joins TRBV20-1 and TRBJ1-1, with 11 positions matching TRBD1. The germline V gene has CDR1 DFQATT and CDR2 SNEGSKA (reference sequence). The CDR3 loop spans 16 amino acids. Unmatched junction bases numbered 7, after V lost 3 bases and J lost 1 base. In DNA form, the CDR3 reads TGCAGTGCTAGGGACCGGGACAGGGGGTGGAACACTGAAGCTTTCTTT. It codes for CSARDRDRGWNTEAFF.

This clonotype is judged medium-sized. In a library made to pick up alpha chains, this beta chain is a stray read with a size that means little. The chain combines TRBV3-1 with TRBJ2-7; D might be TRBD2 (5 bases). This CDR3 has 15 amino acids. Germline CDR1 and CDR2: LGHDT and YNNKEL (reference sequence). V was trimmed by 5 bases and J by 2 bases, leaving 16 bases between them. The CDR3 nucleotides read TGTGCCAGCAGCAACCCCCTGGACGGGGCCTACGAGCAGTACTTC. Translation gives CASSNPLDGAYEQYF.

By frequency in the sample, this clonotype is medium-sized (0.01 to 0.1%). The library was prepared for alpha chains; this beta chain is a stray read, so its frequency means little. V gene TRBV9 combines with J gene TRBJ2-5; 10 positions match TRBD2. CDR1 SGDLS and CDR2 YYNGEE come from the germline V gene. The CDR3 is 14 residues long. Trimming at V came to 3 bases and at J to 5 bases, leaving 4 bases not matched to a gene. The CDR3 nucleotides read TGTGCCAGCAGCGCACCTAGCGGGGGCGAGACCCAGTACTTC. Residues: CASSAPSGGETQYF.

Remarks on this clonotype: Being one base from a much bigger clone, this may be a read error. This beta chain is a stray sequence in a library constructed for alpha chains; its clone size is not meaningful. The J gene is TRBJ2-1, the V gene TRBV11-3, with 8 bases aligning to TRBD2. CDR1 is SGHNT, CDR2 YENEEA, per germline. The CDR3 extends over 16 amino acids. The J segment lost 5 bases and the V segment lost 5 bases, leaving 11 bases of the junction unmatched. In DNA, the CDR3 is TGTGCCAGCAGCCGCGTCGGGACTAGAGGGGACAATGAGCAGTTCTTC. Protein sequence: CASSRVGTRGDNEQFF.

Relative to its sample, this clonotype is medium-sized. The library was prepared for alpha chains; this beta chain is a stray read, so its frequency means little. The chain uses TRBV5-1 and TRBJ2-2, with 12 bases lining up with TRBD2. The germline V gene has CDR1 SGHRS and CDR2 YFSETQ. The V and J ends lost 3 bases and 6 bases, in that order; junction bases with no gene match: 3. The CDR3 is 15 amino acids. CDR3 DNA sequence: TGCGCCAGCAGCTCGCTAGCGGGAGGGGCCGGGGAGCTGTTTTTT. It yields the protein CASSSLAGGAGELFF. Full variable domain (outside the CDR3, taken from reference TRBV5-1 and TRBJ2-2): KAGVTQTPRYLIKTRGQQVTLSCSPISGHRSVSWYQQTPGQGLQFLFEYFSETQRNKGNFPGRFSGRQFSNSRSEMNVSTLELGDSALYLCASSSLAGGAGELFFGEGSRLTVL.

This clonotype was seen ten or more times. This beta chain lies outside the target of a library built for alpha chains; its clone size means little. The V call is TRBV20-1, the J call TRBJ2-7, with D perhaps being TRBD1 or TRBD2 (5 bases each). Deletions cut 3 bases from V and 5 bases from J, with 11 bases between. The CDR3 extends over 12 amino acids. The V gene's germline CDR1 is DFQATT and CDR2 SNEGSKA (reference sequence). CDR3 region: CSASGTSDEQYF. The CDR3 DNA follows: TGCAGTGCTAGCGGGACCAGCGACGAGCAGTACTTC.

By sample fraction, this clonotype is medium-sized. This beta chain lies outside the target of a library built for alpha chains; its clone size means little. J is TRBJ1-1 and V is TRBV29-1; D may be TRBD1 (6 bases). Deletions cut 6 bases from V and 2 bases from J, with 7 bases between. Germline lookup yields CDR1 SQVTM and CDR2 ANQGSEA. The length of the CDR3 is 11 residues. The CDR3 here is CSVGQNTEAFF. The DNA of the CDR3 is TGCAGCGTGGGACAAAACACTGAAGCTTTCTTT.

By share, this clonotype counts as medium-sized. The library was designed around alpha chains, so this beta chain is a stray read whose abundance carries little weight. The V and J genes are TRBV7-9 and TRBJ1-6; 8 positions match TRBD1. The CDR3 loop spans 14 amino acids. V shed 1 base and J 15 bases; nucleotides not matched to a gene: 8. Germline V gene lookup returns CDR1 SEHNR and CDR2 FQNEAQ (reference sequence). CDR3 residues: CASSLEGTGEVLHF. CDR3 in DNA: TGTGCCAGCAGCTTAGAGGGGACAGGAGAAGTCCTCCACTTT.

By share, this clonotype counts as medium-sized. Within a library made for alpha chains, this beta chain is off target, and its count is uninformative. The J gene is TRBJ1-6, the V gene TRBV3-1; 7 bases fit TRBD1. The CDR3 runs 14 residues. The trim removed 0 bases at V and 10 bases at J, leaving 3 bases unmatched. Germline assignment: CDR1 LGHDT and CDR2 YNNKEL (reference sequence). CDR3 in DNA: TGTGCCAGCAGCCAAGACCAGGGGGGATCACCCCTCCACTTT. Protein sequence: CASSQDQGGSPLHF.

Notes on this clonotype: Since it is a stray read in a library aimed at alpha chains, this beta chain has a size that is not meaningful. This rearrangement joins TRBV7-2 to TRBJ2-5, with D hard to call. Per germline, CDR1 SGHTA and CDR2 FQGNSA. The CDR3 spans 13 residues. Trimming stripped 2 bases from V and 1 base from J, with 5 bases between. CDR3 in amino acids: CASSLQPQETQYF. The CDR3 nucleotides are TGTGCCAGCAGCTTACAACCCCAAGAGACCCAGTACTTC.

Note on this clonotype: Because this beta chain is a stray read in a library intended to capture alpha chains, its abundance should not be given much weight. The rearrangement uses TRBV5-1 and TRBJ2-5, with 13 bases fitting TRBD2. Germline V gene sequence: CDR1 SGHRS, CDR2 YFSETQ. This CDR3 spans 17 amino acids. The trim removed 4 bases at V and 5 bases at J, leaving 11 bases unmatched. DNA of the CDR3: TGCGCCAGCAGCAGTTGGACTAGCGGGAGTACGATGGAGACCCAGTACTTC. Translating gives CASSSWTSGSTMETQYF.

This clonotype was seen a handful of times. In a library made to pick up alpha chains, this beta chain is a stray read with a size that means little. J is TRBJ2-3 and V is TRBV7-2, with D uncertain. V was trimmed by 5 bases and J by 10 bases, leaving 22 bases between them. Looked up from germline, CDR1 is SGHTA and CDR2 is FQGNSA. CDR3 length equals 15 residues. The CDR3 DNA reads TGTGCCAGCAGCCCCCCCGGGTCACACGAGAAGGCGCAGTATTTT. Protein: CASSPPGSHEKAQYF.

This clonotype appeared a few times. This beta chain represents an off-target read in a library built for alpha chains; its size is of limited meaning. The genes are TRBV7-6 and TRBJ1-1; no clear D gene. V dropped 5 bases and J dropped 8 bases, with 15 bases sitting between them. The CDR3 is 13 amino acids. The germline V gene encodes CDR1 SGHVS and CDR2 FNYEAQ. CDR3 residues: CASSAGRTVEAFF. CDR3 coding DNA: TGTGCCAGCAGCGCTGGACGGACCGTCGAAGCTTTCTTT.

By frequency in the sample, this clonotype is medium-sized (0.01 to 0.1%). A library made for alpha chains picked up this beta chain off target, so its size means little. This chain joins TRBV7-8 and TRBJ2-1, with TRBD2 as a possible D gene (6 bases). CDR3 length: 16 amino acids. V was trimmed by 3 bases and J by 0 bases, leaving 12 bases between them. Germline lookup yields CDR1 SGHVS and CDR2 FQNEAQ. CDR3 coding DNA: TGTGCCAGCAGCTTGGGGACTGCCCGCTCCTACAATGAGCAGTTCTTC. This translates into CASSLGTARSYNEQFF.

As for this clonotype: This beta chain is an unintended read in a library built for alpha chains; its size means little. The chain combines TRBV10-3 with TRBJ2-1; 7 bases fit TRBD1. The CDR3 totals 12 residues. Trimming took 5 bases from V and 10 from J; bases not matched to a gene: 5. Germline V lookup: CDR1 ENHRY, CDR2 SYGVKD. CDR3 loop: CAISPQDREQFF. As DNA, the CDR3 is TGTGCCATCAGTCCGCAGGACAGGGAGCAGTTCTTC.

This clonotype turned up a few times. This beta chain turned up in a library designed for alpha chains; as an off-target read, its abundance says little. The V and J genes are TRBV28 and TRBJ2-7; perhaps TRBD2 as D (6 bases). Trimming pared 11 bases from V and 4 bases from J, leaving 18 bases between. Looked up from germline, CDR1 is MDHEN and CDR2 is SYDVKM. This CDR3 comprises 13 residues. The chain's CDR3 is CAAIGTGGYEQYF. CDR3 coding DNA: TGTGCCGCCATCGGGACCGGGGGATACGAGCAGTACTTC.

This clonotype is deemed medium-sized (0.01 to 0.1%). As an off-target read in a library built for alpha chains, this beta chain has a frequency of little significance. The chain recombines TRBV6-5 with TRBJ2-2; D may be TRBD1 (5 bases). CDR1 and CDR2 from the germline V gene are MNHEY and SVGAGI. V dropped 2 bases and J dropped 2 bases, with 9 bases sitting between them. The CDR3 totals 15 residues. The CDR3 DNA reads TGTGCCAGCAGTTACGACAGATCAAACACCGGGGAGCTGTTTTTT. Translated: CASSYDRSNTGELFF.

By share, this clonotype counts as medium-sized. With the library built for alpha chains, this beta chain is off target and its frequency is not meaningful. J is TRBJ1-5 and V is TRBV19; D perhaps matches TRBD1 (6 bases). CDR1 LNHDA and CDR2 SQIVND come from the germline V gene (reference sequence). V shed 7 bases and J shed 3 bases, with 10 bases lying between them. The CDR3 has 13 amino acids. The DNA of the CDR3 is TGTGCCAGTAAGAGGGGGGTCAATCAGCCCCAGCATTTT. Its protein product is CASKRGVNQPQHF. The variable domain in full, completed from reference TRBV19 and TRBJ1-5, reads DGGITQSPKYLFRKEGQNVTLSCEQNLNHDAMYWYRQDPGQGLRLIYYSQIVNDFQKGDIAEGYSVSREKKESFPLTVTSAQKNPTAFYLCASKRGVNQPQHFGDGTRLSIL.

As regards this clonotype: This beta chain represents an off-target read in a library built for alpha chains; its size is of limited meaning. The chain recombines TRBV24-1 with TRBJ2-1; no clear D gene. The CDR3 length is 16 residues. V was shortened by 4 bases and J by 7 bases, with 19 bases between the two germline ends. The germline CDR1 and CDR2 sequences are KGHDR and SFDVKD. The CDR3 DNA follows: TGTGCCACCAGTGACCCAGAACCCGATGTGGGGAATGAGCAGTTCTTC. Translation gives CATSDPEPDVGNEQFF.

In regard to this clonotype: Because the library targeted alpha chains, this beta chain is an off-target read whose size means little. The rearrangement uses TRBV20-1 and TRBJ2-7, with 9 bases lining up with TRBD1. CDR1 DFQATT and CDR2 SNEGSKA come from the germline V gene (reference sequence). This CDR3 is built from 13 residues. V trimming: 3 bases; J trimming: 3 bases; junction bases outside the gene matches: 3. CDR3 loop: CSASGTGSYEQYF. CDR3 DNA: TGCAGTGCTAGTGGGACAGGGAGCTACGAGCAGTACTTC.

This clonotype ranks as medium-sized (0.01 to 0.1%). The library was designed around alpha chains, so this beta chain is a stray read whose abundance carries little weight. V gene TRBV6-1 combines with J gene TRBJ2-3; 7 bases are shared with TRBD1. Germline trimming cut 8 bases from V and 2 bases from J; bases unmatched to any gene: 7. Germline loops: CDR1 MNHNS, CDR2 SASEGT. The CDR3 length is 14 residues. The CDR3 is CASFRQGSTDTQYF. Here the CDR3 DNA reads TGTGCCAGCTTCAGACAGGGATCCACAGATACGCAGTATTTT.

By sample fraction, this clonotype is medium-sized. Found in a library prepared for alpha chains, this beta chain is an off-target read, and its abundance has little meaning. V usage is TRBV7-9 and J usage is TRBJ2-7, with unresolved D. Germline loops: CDR1 SEHNR, CDR2 FQNEAQ (reference sequence). CDR3 length equals 13 residues. Trimming shortened V by 4 bases and J by 4 bases, and 11 bases separated the two germline ends. CDR3 residues: CASSSSVEYEQYF. CDR3 nucleotide sequence: TGTGCCAGCAGCTCCTCGGTCGAATACGAGCAGTACTTC.

Details on this clonotype: This beta chain turned up in a library designed for alpha chains; as an off-target read, its abundance says little. This sequence joins TRBV5-4 and TRBJ2-3, with D tentatively TRBD1 (6 bases). The germline V and J ends were trimmed by 1 base and 7 bases, with 16 bases remaining between them. This CDR3 is built from 15 residues. CDR1 SGHNT and CDR2 YYREEE come from the germline V gene (reference sequence). The CDR3 bases are TGTGCCAGCAGCTTGTATAGTGGGGGCGTAAATACGCAGTATTTT. Its protein product is CASSLYSGGVNTQYF.

This clonotype is labeled medium-sized. For a library built for alpha chains, this beta chain is a stray read; little rests on its size. J is TRBJ2-2 and V is TRBV29-1; TRBD2 is a possible D gene (6 bases). This CDR3 comprises 12 residues. CDR1 SQVTM and CDR2 ANQGSEA come from the germline V gene. V dropped 3 bases and J dropped 5 bases, with 7 bases sitting between them. CDR3 loop: CSVEGGTGELFF. The CDR3, as DNA: TGCAGCGTTGAGGGGGGAACCGGGGAGCTGTTTTTT.

The sample holds many counts of this clonotype. This beta chain represents an off-target read in a library built for alpha chains; its size is of limited meaning. The chain combines TRBV7-9 with TRBJ1-2; D uncertain. V was cut by 0 bases and J by 4 bases, with 6 bases left in between. From germline, CDR1 is SEHNR and CDR2 FQNEAQ (reference sequence). This CDR3 region has 13 residues. The CDR3 spells CASSLARSYGYTF. CDR3 DNA: TGTGCCAGCAGCTTAGCGCGGAGCTATGGCTACACCTTC.